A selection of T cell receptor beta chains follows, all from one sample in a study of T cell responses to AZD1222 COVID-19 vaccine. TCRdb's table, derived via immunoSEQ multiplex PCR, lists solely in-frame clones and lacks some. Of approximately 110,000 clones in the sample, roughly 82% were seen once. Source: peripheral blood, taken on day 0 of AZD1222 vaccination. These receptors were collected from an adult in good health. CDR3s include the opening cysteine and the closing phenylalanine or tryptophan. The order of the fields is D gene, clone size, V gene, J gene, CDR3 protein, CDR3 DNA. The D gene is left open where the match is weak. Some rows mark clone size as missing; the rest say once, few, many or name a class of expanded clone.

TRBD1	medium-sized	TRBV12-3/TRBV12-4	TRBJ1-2	CASTRTGDGYTF	TGTGCCAGCACCAGGACAGGAGATGGCTACACCTTC
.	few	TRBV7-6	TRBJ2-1	CASSSYPDNEQFF	TGTGCCAGCAGCTCCTACCCGGACAATGAGCAGTTCTTC
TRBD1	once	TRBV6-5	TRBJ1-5	CASSSRTGPQPQHF	TGTGCCAGCAGTTCTAGGACAGGGCCCCAGCCCCAGCATTTT
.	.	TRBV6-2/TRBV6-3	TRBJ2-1	CASSYSTEGLLYLYNEQFF	TGTGCCAGCAGTTACTCGACCGAGGGCCTCCTGTATCTCTACAATGAGCAGTTCTTC
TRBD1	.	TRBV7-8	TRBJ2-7	CASSESGTGYRYF	TGTGCCAGCAGCGAATCCGGGACAGGGTACCGGTACTTC
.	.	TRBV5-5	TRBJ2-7	CASSLSRGTTYERQYF	TGTGCCAGCAGCTTGAGCCGGGGAACCACCTACGAGAGGCAGTACTTC
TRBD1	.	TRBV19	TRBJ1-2	CASHGAQGGGYTF	TGTGCCAGTCACGGGGCACAGGGGGGGGGCTACACCTTC
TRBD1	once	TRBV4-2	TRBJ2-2	CASSLQQGEGGELFF	TGTGCCAGCAGCCTCCAACAGGGGGAAGGCGGGGAGCTGTTTTTT
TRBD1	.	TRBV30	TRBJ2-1	CAWNRDRGGLRYNEQFF	TGTGCCTGGAACCGGGACAGGGGAGGATTGAGGTACAATGAGCAGTTCTTC
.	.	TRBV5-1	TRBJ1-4	CASSLGASNEKLFF	TGCGCCAGCAGCTTAGGAGCTTCTAATGAAAAACTGTTTTTT
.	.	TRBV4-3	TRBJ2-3	CASSHPRQFLTDTQYF	TGCGCCAGCAGCCACCCACGACAGTTCCTCACAGATACGCAGTATTTT
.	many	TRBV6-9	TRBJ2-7	CASSYGGEQYF	TGTGCCAGCAGTTACGGAGGCGAGCAGTACTTC
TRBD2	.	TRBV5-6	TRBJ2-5	CASSLGTSGETQYF	TGTGCCAGCAGCTTGGGGACTAGCGGAGAGACCCAGTACTTC
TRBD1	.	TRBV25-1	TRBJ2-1	CASSGGTGNSYNEQFF	TGTGCCAGCAGTGGAGGGACAGGGAATTCCTACAATGAGCAGTTCTTC
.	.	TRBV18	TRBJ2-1	CASSPRGTEQFF	TGTGCCAGCTCACCCCGGGGGACTGAGCAGTTCTTC
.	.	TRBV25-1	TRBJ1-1	CASSAQDTYTEAFF	TGTGCCAGCAGTGCCCAGGACACCTACACTGAAGCTTTCTTT